This T cell receptor beta chain emerged from a study of blood T cells in healthy people across ages. Study context: Capture via template switching afforded approximately one barcoded beta molecule per two T cells.

For the second PCR, which ran for roughly 6 to 12 cycles, a sample-barcoded 5' primer and a J-beta primer mix were used. TCRdb itself ran the 5' RACE reads through MiXCR, one entry per CDR3 protein. The sample records 1.5 million to 2 million distinct CDR3 sequences, about two fifths being singletons. Concerning this clonotype: No antigen is known for it.

Trimming removed 0 bases at V and 4 bases at J, with 11 bases between. Germline CDR1 is SGDLS and CDR2 is YYNGEE. The CDR3 is made up of 15 amino acids. Study results and caveats: One million T cells yielded diversity estimates that were considered underestimates.

The chain carries TRBV9 and TRBJ1-5; D is uncertain. The TCR sequence derives from a human donor in good health. Sequences were obtained from blood. Here the CDR3 DNA reads TGTGCCAGCAGCGTAGACGGTGGCAGAAATCAGCCCCAGCATTTT. Translating it yields CASSVDGGRNQPQHF.